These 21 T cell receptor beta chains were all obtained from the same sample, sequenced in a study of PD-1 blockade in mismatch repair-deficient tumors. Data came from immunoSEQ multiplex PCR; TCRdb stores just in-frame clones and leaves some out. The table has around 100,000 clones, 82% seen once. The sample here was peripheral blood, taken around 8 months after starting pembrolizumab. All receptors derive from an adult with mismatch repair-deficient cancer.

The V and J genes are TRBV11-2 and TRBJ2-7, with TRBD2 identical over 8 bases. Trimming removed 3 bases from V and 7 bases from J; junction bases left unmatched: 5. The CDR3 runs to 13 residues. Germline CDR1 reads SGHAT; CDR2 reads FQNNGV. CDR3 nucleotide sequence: TGTGCCAGCAGCTTCGGGAGGGCGGAGGAGCAGTACTTC. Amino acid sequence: CASSFGRAEEQYF.

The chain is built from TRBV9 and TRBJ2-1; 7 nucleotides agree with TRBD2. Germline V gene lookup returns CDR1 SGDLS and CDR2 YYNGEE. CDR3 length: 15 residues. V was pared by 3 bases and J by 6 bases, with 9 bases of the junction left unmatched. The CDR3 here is CASSGLAEYFNEQFF. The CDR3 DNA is TGTGCCAGCAGCGGCCTAGCGGAGTACTTCAATGAGCAGTTCTTC.

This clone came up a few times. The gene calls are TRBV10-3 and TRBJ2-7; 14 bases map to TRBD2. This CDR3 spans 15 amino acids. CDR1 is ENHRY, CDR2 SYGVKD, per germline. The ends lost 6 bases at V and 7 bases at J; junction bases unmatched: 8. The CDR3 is CAIRTGTSGRWEQYF. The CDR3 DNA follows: TGTGCCATCAGAACCGGGACTAGCGGGAGATGGGAGCAGTACTTC.

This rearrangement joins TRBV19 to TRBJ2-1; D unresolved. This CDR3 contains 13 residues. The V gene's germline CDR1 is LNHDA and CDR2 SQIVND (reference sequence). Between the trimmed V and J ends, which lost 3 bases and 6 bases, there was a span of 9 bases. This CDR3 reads CASSMPGVNEQFF. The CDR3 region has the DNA TGTGCCAGTAGTATGCCAGGAGTCAATGAGCAGTTCTTC.

The CDR3 here is CASLTSDTDTQYF. CDR3 nucleotides: TGTGCCAGCTTAACTAGCGACACAGATACGCAGTATTTT. This rearrangement joins TRBV2 to TRBJ2-3; TRBD2 aligns across 7 bases. The CDR3 is made up of 13 amino acids. Germline loops: CDR1 SNHLY, CDR2 FYNNEI. Trimming cost V 8 bases and J 2 bases; bases outside gene matches: 4. The entire variable domain, with the rest obtained from reference TRBV2 and TRBJ2-3, is as follows: EPEVTQTPSHQVTQMGQEVILRCVPISNHLYFYWYRQILGQKVEFLVSFYNNEISEKSEIFDDQFSVERPDGSNFTLKIRSTKLEDSAMYFCASLTSDTDTQYFGPGTRLTVL.

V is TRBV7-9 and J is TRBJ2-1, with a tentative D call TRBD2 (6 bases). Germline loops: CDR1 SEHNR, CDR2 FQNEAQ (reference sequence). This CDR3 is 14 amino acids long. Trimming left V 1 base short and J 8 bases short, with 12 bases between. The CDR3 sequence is CASSLGLARDEQFF. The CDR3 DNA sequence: TGTGCCAGCAGCTTAGGTCTAGCGAGGGATGAGCAGTTCTTC.

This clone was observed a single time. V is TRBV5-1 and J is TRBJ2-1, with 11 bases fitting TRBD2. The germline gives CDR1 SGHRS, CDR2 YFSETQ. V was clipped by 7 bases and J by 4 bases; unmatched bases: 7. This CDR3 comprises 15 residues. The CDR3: CASGPGLAEYNEQFF. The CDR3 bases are TGCGCCAGCGGTCCGGGACTAGCGGAGTACAATGAGCAGTTCTTC.

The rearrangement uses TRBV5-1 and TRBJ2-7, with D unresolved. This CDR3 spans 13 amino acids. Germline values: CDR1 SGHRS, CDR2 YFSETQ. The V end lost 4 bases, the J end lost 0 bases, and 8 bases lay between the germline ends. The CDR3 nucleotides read TGCGCCAGCAGCCTCAAGAACTCCTACGAGCAGTACTTC. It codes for CASSLKNSYEQYF.

CDR3 coding DNA: TGTGCCTGGAGTCGGGGGGTAGGACTAAACATGTTTGAAAAACTGTTTTTT. This translates into CAWSRGVGLNMFEKLFF. J is TRBJ1-4 and V is TRBV30; the D gene is possibly TRBD1 (5 bases). The CDR3 loop spans 17 amino acids. V lost 2 bases and J lost 7, with 23 bases in between. Germline-derived CDR1 and CDR2 are GTSNPN and SVGIG (reference sequence).

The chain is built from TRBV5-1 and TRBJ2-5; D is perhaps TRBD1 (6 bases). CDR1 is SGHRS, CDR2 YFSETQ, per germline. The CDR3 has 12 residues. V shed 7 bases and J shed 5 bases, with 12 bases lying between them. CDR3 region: CASGGQAETQYF. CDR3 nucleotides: TGCGCCAGCGGGGGCCAGGCGGAGACCCAGTACTTC.

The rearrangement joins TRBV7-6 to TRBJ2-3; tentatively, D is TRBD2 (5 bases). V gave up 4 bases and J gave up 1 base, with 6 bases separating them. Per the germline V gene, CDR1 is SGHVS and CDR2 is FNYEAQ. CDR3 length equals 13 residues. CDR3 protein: CASSSEGTDTQYF. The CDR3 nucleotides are TGTGCCAGCAGCTCGGAGGGCACAGATACGCAGTATTTT. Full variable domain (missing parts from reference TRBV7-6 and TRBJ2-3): GAGVSQSPRYKVTKRGQDVALRCDPISGHVSLYWYRQALGQGPEFLTYFNYEAQQDKSGLPNDRFSAERPEGSISTLTIQRTEQRDSAMYRCASSSEGTDTQYFGPGTRLTVL.

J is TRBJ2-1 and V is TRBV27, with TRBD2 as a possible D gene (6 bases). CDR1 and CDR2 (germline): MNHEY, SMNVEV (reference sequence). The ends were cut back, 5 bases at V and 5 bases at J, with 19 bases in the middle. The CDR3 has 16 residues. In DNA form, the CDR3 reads TGTGCCAGCAGTCTGGTTAGGGCGGGAAACAACAATGAGCAGTTCTTC. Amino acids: CASSLVRAGNNNEQFF.

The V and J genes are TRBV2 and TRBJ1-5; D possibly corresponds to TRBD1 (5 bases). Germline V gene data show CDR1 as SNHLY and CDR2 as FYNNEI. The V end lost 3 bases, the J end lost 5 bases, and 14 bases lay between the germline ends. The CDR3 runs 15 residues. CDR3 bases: TGTGCCAGCAGTGATGTCCGGACAACTGATCAGCCCCAGCATTTT. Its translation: CASSDVRTTDQPQHF.

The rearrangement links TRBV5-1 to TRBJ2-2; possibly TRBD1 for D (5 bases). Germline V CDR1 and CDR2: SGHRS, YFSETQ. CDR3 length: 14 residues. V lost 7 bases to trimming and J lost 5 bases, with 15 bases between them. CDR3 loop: CASGDRSKTGELFF. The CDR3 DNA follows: TGCGCCAGCGGCGACAGATCCAAAACCGGGGAGCTGTTTTTT.

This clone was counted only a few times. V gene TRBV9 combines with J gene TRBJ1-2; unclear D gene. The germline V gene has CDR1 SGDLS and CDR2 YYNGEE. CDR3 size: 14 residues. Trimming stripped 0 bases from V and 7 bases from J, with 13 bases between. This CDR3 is CASSVARDAGGYTF. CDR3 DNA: TGTGCCAGCAGCGTAGCGCGGGATGCGGGTGGCTACACCTTC.

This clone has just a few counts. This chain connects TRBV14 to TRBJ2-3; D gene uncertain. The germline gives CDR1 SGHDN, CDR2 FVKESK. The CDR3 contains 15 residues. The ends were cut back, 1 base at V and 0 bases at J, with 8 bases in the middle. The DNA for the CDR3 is TGTGCCAGCAGCCAAGGGAAGCTTAGCACAGATACGCAGTATTTT. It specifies CASSQGKLSTDTQYF.

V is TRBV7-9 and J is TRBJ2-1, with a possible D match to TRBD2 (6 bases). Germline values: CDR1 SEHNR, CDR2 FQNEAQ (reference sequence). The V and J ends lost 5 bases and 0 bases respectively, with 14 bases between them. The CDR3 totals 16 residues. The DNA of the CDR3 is TGTGCCAGCAGCCATCGGGACTTGAGCTCCTACAATGAGCAGTTCTTC. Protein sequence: CASSHRDLSSYNEQFF.

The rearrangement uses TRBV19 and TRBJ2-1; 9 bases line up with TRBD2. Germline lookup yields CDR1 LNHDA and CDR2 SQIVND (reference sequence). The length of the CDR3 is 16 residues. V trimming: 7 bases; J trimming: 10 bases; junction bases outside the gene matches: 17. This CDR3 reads CASTSRGLAGSKEQFF. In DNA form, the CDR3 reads TGTGCCAGTACAAGTAGGGGACTAGCCGGGAGTAAGGAGCAGTTCTTC.

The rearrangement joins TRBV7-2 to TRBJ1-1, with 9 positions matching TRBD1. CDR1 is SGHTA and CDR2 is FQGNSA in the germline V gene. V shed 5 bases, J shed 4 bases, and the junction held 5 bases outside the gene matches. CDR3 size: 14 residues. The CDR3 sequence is CASSTGQGGTEAFF. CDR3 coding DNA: TGTGCCAGCAGCACGGGACAGGGCGGCACTGAAGCTTTCTTT.

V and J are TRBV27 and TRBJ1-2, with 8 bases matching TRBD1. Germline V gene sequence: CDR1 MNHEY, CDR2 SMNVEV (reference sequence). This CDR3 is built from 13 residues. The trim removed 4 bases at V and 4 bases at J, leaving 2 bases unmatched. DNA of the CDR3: TGTGCCAGCAGTTCCGACAGGGGCTATGGCTACACCTTC. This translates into CASSSDRGYGYTF.

CDR3 DNA: TGCAGCGTTAAAATTTATCCAACCTCCTACGAGCAGTACTTC. Encoded protein: CSVKIYPTSYEQYF. The V call is TRBV29-1, the J call TRBJ2-7, with unresolved D. Germline-derived CDR1 and CDR2 are SQVTM and ANQGSEA. V was trimmed by 5 bases and J by 0 bases, leaving 14 bases between them. This CDR3 has 14 residues.